This T cell receptor (beta chain) was sequenced for a study of T-cell memory formation after mild COVID-19. This clonotype was detected only a few times. Its antigen is as yet unknown. General study findings and limits: Pre-infection memory carried some responding clones, suggesting that cross-reactive memory joined.

TCRdb passed the 5' RACE reads through MiXCR, listing each CDR3 protein once. The sample includes some 130,000 distinct CDR3 sequences, 17% of them seen just once. The sequencing input was PBMCs or a T cell subset sorted from them (not recorded which). This TCR was recovered from a man aged 18 to 29 who had mild COVID-19 (a few samples of this study predate the infection). Cell type and time point are not known.

Here the CDR3 DNA reads TGTGCCAGCAGCTTCTGGGGAGAAGATACGCAGTATTTT. Protein: CASSFWGEDTQYF. The chain couples TRBV5-6 to TRBJ2-3, with a tentative D call TRBD2 (5 bases). The CDR3 length is 13 residues. Trimming shortened V by 2 bases and J by 5 bases, and 9 bases separated the two germline ends. CDR1 SGHDT and CDR2 YYEEEE come from the germline V gene. The variable domain in full, with the rest retrieved from reference TRBV5-6 and TRBJ2-3, is DAGVTQSPTHLIKTRGQQVTLRCSPKSGHDTVSWYQQALGQGPQFIFQYYEEEERQRGNFPDRFSGHQFPNYSSELNVNALLLGDSALYLCASSFWGEDTQYFGPGTRLTVL.